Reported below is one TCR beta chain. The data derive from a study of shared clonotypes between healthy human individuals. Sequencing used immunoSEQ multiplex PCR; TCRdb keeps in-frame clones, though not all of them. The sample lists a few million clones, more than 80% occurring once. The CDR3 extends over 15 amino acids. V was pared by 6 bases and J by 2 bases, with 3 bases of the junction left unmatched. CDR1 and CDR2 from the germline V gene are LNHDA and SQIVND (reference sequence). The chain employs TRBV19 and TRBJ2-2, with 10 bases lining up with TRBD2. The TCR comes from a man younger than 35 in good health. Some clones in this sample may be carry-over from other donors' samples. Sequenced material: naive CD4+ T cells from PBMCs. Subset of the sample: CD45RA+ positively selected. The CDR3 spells CASRASGSNTGELFF. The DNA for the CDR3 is TGTGCCAGTAGGGCTAGCGGGAGTAACACCGGGGAGCTGTTTTTT.